The sequence of this T cell receptor beta chain was determined in a study of control samples from healthy donors and cancer patients. This clone was found once. Here immunoSEQ multiplex PCR was the method, and the copy in TCRdb shows in-frame clones only, minus some. This sample yields roughly 80,000 clones, of which nearly 90% are seen a single time; 5.7% belongs to the top ten. Sequenced sample: blood. This sequence was found in a woman aged 45-60 years in good health.

Here the CDR3 DNA reads TGTGCCAGCAGTGAATCCGCTGTTTTTGAGCAGTTCTTC. Protein product: CASSESAVFEQFF. The chain uses TRBV25-1 and TRBJ2-1, with unresolved D. This CDR3 has 13 amino acids. Trimming left V 1 base short and J 9 bases short, with 10 bases between. CDR1 is MGHDK, CDR2 SYGVNS, per germline.